The clone carrying this T cell receptor beta chain was seen a few times. V was clipped by 6 bases and J by 7 bases, with 13 bases between them. From germline, CDR1 is SQVTM and CDR2 ANQGSEA. This CDR3 contains 13 residues. The entry originates in a study of CD8 T cells in Susac syndrome. RNA was extracted with the RNeasy kit, and a quantity of 0.5 to 1 ug was reverse transcribed using random hexamers. A single record per CDR3 protein comes from TCRdb applying MiXCR to the immunoSEQ multiplex PCR reads. In the table there are some 190,000 distinct CDR3 sequences, roughly 94% of which are singletons. Sequenced input: CD4+ T cells from PBMCs. This clonotype was obtained from a human donor in good health. V gene TRBV29-1 combines with J gene TRBJ1-6, with D maybe TRBD1 (6 bases). The CDR3 is CSVTQGGNSPLHF. CDR3 nucleotide sequence: TGCAGCGTGACCCAAGGGGGAAATTCACCCCTCCACTTT.